The 30 T cell receptor beta chains given below trace back to one sample, sequenced in a study of CD8 T cells in ankylosing spondylitis. In TCRdb, the 5' RACE reads were re-called with MiXCR into one record per CDR3 protein. This sample has 85,000 to 100,000 distinct CDR3 sequences; just under 9% occur once, and the top ten carry over 4.5%. Material for sequencing was blood, either unsorted or a sorted T cell fraction (not recorded which). These receptors originate from a male donor with ankylosing spondylitis or in good health (not recorded which).

This clonotype was counted a few times. This chain connects TRBV3-1 to TRBJ2-5; D possibly matches TRBD1 or TRBD2 (6 bases each). Germline-derived CDR1 and CDR2 are LGHDT and YNNKEL (reference sequence). CDR3 length: 13 amino acids. Trimming shortened V by 1 base and J by 5 bases, and 8 bases separated the two germline ends. CDR3 region: CASSQGGAETQYF. CDR3 sequence (DNA): TGTGCCAGCAGCCAAGGGGGGGCGGAGACCCAGTACTTC.

The rearrangement links TRBV28 to TRBJ2-7, with D perhaps assigned TRBD1 or TRBD2 (5 bases each). There are 14 residues in the CDR3. CDR1 is MDHEN and CDR2 is SYDVKM in the germline V gene. V lost 2 bases and J 12 bases, leaving 20 bases between the germline ends. This CDR3 reads CASSLGPGTTDRYF. CDR3 in DNA: TGTGCCAGCAGTTTAGGCCCCGGGACGACGGACCGGTACTTC.

This clonotype was counted ten times or more. J is TRBJ2-1 and V is TRBV6-1, with D perhaps matching TRBD1 or TRBD2 (5 bases each). Germline CDR1 reads MNHNS; CDR2 reads SASEGT. The CDR3 loop spans 14 amino acids. Trimming pared 6 bases from V and 2 bases from J, leaving 11 bases between. The CDR3 DNA reads as TGTGCCAGCAGCCCATGGGGGACCTACAATGAGCAGTTCTTC. Amino acids: CASSPWGTYNEQFF.

About this clonotype: This may come from a read error, since a much larger clone is one base off. The rearrangement joins TRBV6-6 to TRBJ1-1; possibly TRBD1 for D (6 bases). This CDR3 spans 14 amino acids. CDR1 and CDR2 (germline): MNHNY, SVGAGI (reference sequence). The chain's CDR3 is CASSYLTGNTEVFF. For the CDR3, the DNA is TGTGCCAGCAGTTATCTCACAGGGAACACTGAAGTTTTCTTT.

This clonotype was seen ten or more times. The chain joins TRBV7-2 to TRBJ2-3; D remains ambiguous. The V gene lost 1 base and the J gene lost 2 bases, with 4 bases spanning the gap. This CDR3 comprises 13 residues. Looked up from germline, CDR1 is SGHTA and CDR2 is FQGNSA. The CDR3 spells CASSLVVTDTQYF. The CDR3 nucleotides are TGTGCCAGCAGCTTAGTCGTCACAGATACGCAGTATTTT.

V and J are TRBV3-1 and TRBJ2-5, with 11 bases identical to TRBD2. V shed 8 bases and J 7 bases; nucleotides not matched to a gene: 24. CDR1 is LGHDT and CDR2 is YNNKEL in the germline V gene (reference sequence). The CDR3 is 19 residues long. CDR3 amino acids: CASSQQETSGVRYRGTQYF. Written as DNA, the CDR3 is TGTGCCAGCTCCCAACAGGAGACTAGCGGGGTGAGGTATAGGGGGACCCAGTACTTC.

This clonotype was detected ten times or more. The rearrangement joins TRBV27 to TRBJ1-6, with 12 bases fitting TRBD1. CDR3 length equals 17 residues. V trimming: 5 bases; J trimming: 4 bases; junction bases outside the gene matches: 6. The germline CDR1 and CDR2 sequences are MNHEY and SMNVEV (reference sequence). The CDR3 spells CASSPGQGAGYNSPLHF. The DNA of the CDR3 is TGTGCCAGCAGTCCGGGACAGGGGGCAGGATATAATTCACCCCTCCACTTT.

This clonotype showed up many times. The rearrangement uses TRBV7-8 and TRBJ2-7, with TRBD1 matching 8 bases. Germline lookup yields CDR1 SGHVS and CDR2 FQNEAQ. The CDR3 length is 13 residues. With 8 bases clipped from V and 0 bases from J, the junction kept 3 bases outside the gene matches. The DNA of the CDR3 is TGTGCCAGCTCACAGGGGGTCTCCTACGAGCAGTACTTC. Translated, it gives CASSQGVSYEQYF.

Ten or more counts support this clonotype. This chain links TRBV12-3 or TRBV12-4 with TRBJ2-1; possible D gene TRBD2, 5 bases. The CDR3 sequence is 15 residues long. Trimming cost V 6 bases and J 8 bases, with 20 bases left between them. CDR3 nucleotide sequence: TGTGCCAGCAGCCCTCGGAGTAGTAGCGTATATGAGCAGTTCTTC. Protein sequence: CASSPRSSSVYEQFF.

This clonotype was observed at least ten times. The J gene is TRBJ2-5, the V gene TRBV12-3 or TRBV12-4, with D tentatively TRBD1 or TRBD2 (6 bases each). This CDR3 spans 14 amino acids. Trimming removed 7 bases at V and 6 bases at J, with 18 bases between. The DNA for the CDR3 is TGTGCCAGCAAAGGGTCTAATGGGGGGCAGACCCAGTACTTC. Its protein product is CASKGSNGGQTQYF.

This clonotype was found many times. The chain carries TRBV5-4 and TRBJ1-2; 10 bases are shared with TRBD1. J was trimmed by 6 bases and V by 2 bases; bases with no gene match: 7. The CDR3 contains 15 residues. Germline values: CDR1 SGHNT, CDR2 YYREEE (reference sequence). The CDR3 loop reads CASSFFGTGVNGYTF. The CDR3, as DNA: TGTGCCAGCAGCTTTTTCGGGACAGGGGTTAATGGCTACACCTTC.

This clonotype was detected a few times. The chain employs TRBV18 and TRBJ1-1; TRBD1 matches at 7 bases. The CDR3 runs 13 residues. The germline CDR1 and CDR2 sequences are KGHSH and LQKENI. V dropped 5 bases and J dropped 5; count of bases not matched to a gene: 5. The chain's CDR3 is CASSSGQATEAFF. The CDR3, as DNA: TGTGCCAGCTCATCCGGACAGGCGACTGAAGCTTTCTTT. Full variable domain (outside the CDR3, taken from reference TRBV18 and TRBJ1-1): NAGVMQNPRHLVRRRGQEARLRCSPMKGHSHVYWYRQLPEEGLKFMVYLQKENIIDESGMPKERFSAEFPKEGPSILRIQQVVRGDSAAYFCASSSGQATEAFFGQGTRLTVV.

This clonotype was observed a handful of times. The chain uses TRBV7-9 and TRBJ2-3; 7 positions match TRBD2. Losses at the gene ends were 5 bases for V and 0 bases for J; bases not matched to a gene: 2. CDR1 and CDR2 (germline): SEHNR, FQNEAQ (reference sequence). The CDR3 has 14 amino acids. In DNA, the CDR3 is TGTGCCAGCAGCCCAGCGGGAAGCACAGATACGCAGTATTTT. It specifies CASSPAGSTDTQYF.

This clonotype has a handful of counts. The gene calls are TRBV4-2 and TRBJ2-6; no definite D call. Trimming removed 1 base from V and 1 base from J, with 5 bases in between. The CDR3 length is 15 residues. The germline CDR1 and CDR2 sequences are LGHNA and YNFKEQ. For the CDR3, the DNA is TGTGCCAGCAGCCAAGGTCCTTCTGGGGCCAACGTCCTGACTTTC. It yields the protein CASSQGPSGANVLTF.

This clonotype was seen many times. The V call is TRBV5-1, the J call TRBJ2-5; no clear D gene. The CDR3 consists of 13 residues. Per the germline V gene, CDR1 is SGHRS and CDR2 is YFSETQ. The germline V and J ends were trimmed by 0 bases and 2 bases, with 5 bases remaining between them. This CDR3 is CASSLAAQETQYF. CDR3 DNA: TGCGCCAGCAGCTTGGCGGCACAAGAGACCCAGTACTTC.

A remark on this clonotype: This could be a read error, since a much larger clone is one nucleotide away. The V gene is TRBV5-1, the J gene TRBJ2-3, with TRBD2 matching over 16 bases. The junction had 10 bases not matched to a gene; V was cut back by 4 bases and J by 5 bases. Germline V CDR1 and CDR2: SGHRS, YFSETQ. CDR3 length: 18 residues. The CDR3 nucleotides read TGCGCCAGCAGCCATCCGGGACTAGCGGGGGGGCTTGAAGATACGCAGTATTTT. It codes for CASSHPGLAGGLEDTQYF.

Ten or more counts support this clonotype. This chain uses TRBV6-2 or TRBV6-3 with TRBJ2-3, with TRBD1 matching 7 bases. The CDR3 has 16 amino acids. With 6 bases clipped from V and 1 base from J, the junction kept 10 bases outside the gene matches. The germline V gene has CDR1 MNHEY and CDR2 SVGEGT. CDR3 coding DNA: TGTGCCAGCAGCTTCCTCGACAGGGCCCGCACAGATACGCAGTATTTT. Translation: CASSFLDRARTDTQYF.

In this sample, this clonotype turned up many times. For the CDR3, the DNA is TGCAGTGCTAGAGATCGCGACAGACCTGCTGAAGCTTTCTTT. It is translated as CSARDRDRPAEAFF. This rearrangement joins TRBV20-1 to TRBJ1-1, with D possibly matching TRBD1 (5 bases). In germline, CDR1 is DFQATT, CDR2 SNEGSKA (reference sequence). CDR3 length: 14 residues. V lost 0 bases and J 6 bases, leaving 14 bases between the germline ends.

Ten or more counts support this clonotype. V gene TRBV5-1 combines with J gene TRBJ2-2, with 8 bases that match TRBD1. After removal of 2 bases from V and 5 bases from J, the junction contained 5 bases not matched to a gene. The CDR3 loop spans 15 amino acids. The germline V gene has CDR1 SGHRS and CDR2 YFSETQ. CDR3 in DNA: TGCGCCAGCAGCTTTCCACAGGGGGTGACCGGGGAGCTGTTTTTT. Translating gives CASSFPQGVTGELFF.

This rearrangement joins TRBV30 to TRBJ2-3, with TRBD1 identical over 8 bases. The CDR3 is made up of 12 amino acids. Germline-derived CDR1 and CDR2 are GTSNPN and SVGIG (reference sequence). J was trimmed by 8 bases and V by 3 bases; bases with no gene match: 4. The CDR3 sequence: CAWSQGAGTQYF. The CDR3, as DNA: TGTGCCTGGAGCCAGGGGGCGGGTACGCAGTATTTT.

This clonotype was counted many times. The rearrangement joins TRBV14 to TRBJ2-5, with D hard to call. CDR1 and CDR2 (germline): SGHDN, FVKESK. CDR3 length: 12 amino acids. The V end was cut by 1 base, the J end by 4 bases, with 4 bases between. The CDR3 coding sequence is TGTGCCAGCAGCCAAGCCCCAGAGACCCAGTACTTC. This codes for CASSQAPETQYF.

The table lists this clonotype with many counts. The rearrangement uses TRBV12-3 or TRBV12-4 and TRBJ1-3; D not certain. This CDR3 is 15 amino acids long. Trimming shortened V by 2 bases and J by 2 bases, and 10 bases separated the two germline ends. In DNA, the CDR3 is TGTGCCAGCAGTTTACGGGCCGGTACTGGAAACACCATATATTTT. It encodes CASSLRAGTGNTIYF.

This clonotype was seen a handful of times. This rearrangement joins TRBV6-1 to TRBJ2-5, with D perhaps matching TRBD1 or TRBD2 (6 bases each). V lost 7 bases to trimming and J lost 1 base, with 10 bases between them. This CDR3 comprises 13 residues. Germline CDR1 reads MNHNS; CDR2 reads SASEGT. The CDR3 sequence is CASNKGGQETQYF. As DNA, the CDR3 is TGTGCCAGCAATAAGGGGGGCCAAGAGACCCAGTACTTC.

This clonotype was seen only a few times. The chain is built from TRBV7-2 and TRBJ2-3; 10 nucleotides line up with TRBD2. V was clipped by 2 bases and J by 6 bases; unmatched bases: 11. Germline CDR1 SGHTA, CDR2 FQGNSA. The CDR3 extends over 17 amino acids. DNA of the CDR3: TGTGCCAGCAGCTTACCCATTAGCGGGGGGACTCGTGATACGCAGTATTTT. Amino acids: CASSLPISGGTRDTQYF.

The table lists this clonotype with many counts. The CDR3 DNA reads as TGCAGCGTTCAAGGGCAGGGGGGCACTGAAGCTTTCTTT. Protein: CSVQGQGGTEAFF. The chain recombines TRBV29-1 with TRBJ1-1; 7 positions agree with TRBD1. This CDR3 comprises 13 residues. The V and J ends lost 5 bases and 4 bases, in that order; junction bases with no gene match: 7. Germline values: CDR1 SQVTM, CDR2 ANQGSEA.

This chain joins TRBV7-9 and TRBJ2-7; possibly TRBD2 for D (5 bases). The CDR3 is 12 amino acids. The V end was cut by 5 bases, the J end by 4 bases, with 9 bases between. Germline V gives CDR1 SEHNR, CDR2 FQNEAQ (reference sequence). The CDR3, as DNA: TGTGCCAGCAGCCGAGGAGGATACGAGCAGTACTTC. As protein: CASSRGGYEQYF.

This chain joins TRBV15 and TRBJ2-2, with D possibly being TRBD2 (5 bases). The V end was cut by 0 bases, the J end by 0 bases, with 5 bases between. Germline values: CDR1 LNHNV, CDR2 YYDKDF (reference sequence). The CDR3 covers 15 residues. CDR3 nucleotide sequence: TGTGCCACCAGCAGAGACGGGGCGAACACCGGGGAGCTGTTTTTT. Encoded protein: CATSRDGANTGELFF.

This clonotype appeared many times. The chain carries TRBV20-1 and TRBJ2-4; weak D call: TRBD2 (6 bases). Germline CDR1 is DFQATT and CDR2 is SNEGSKA (reference sequence). There are 15 residues in the CDR3. Trimming took off 0 bases at V and 5 bases at J, with 14 bases between the two ends. The CDR3 coding sequence is TGCAGTGCTAGAGATTCTAGGGACTCAGAAAACATTCAGTACTTC. The encoded protein is CSARDSRDSENIQYF.

This clonotype was counted at least ten times. The CDR3 sequence: CAISESTEGGNEQFF. CDR3 DNA sequence: TGTGCCATCAGTGAGTCCACAGAGGGTGGGAATGAGCAGTTCTTC. The chain couples TRBV10-3 to TRBJ2-1, with D perhaps matching TRBD2 (5 bases). Germline CDR1 and CDR2: ENHRY and SYGVKD. Between the trimmed V and J ends, which lost 0 bases and 7 bases, there was a span of 13 bases. The length of the CDR3 is 15 residues.

This clonotype has ten or more counts. The genes are TRBV13 and TRBJ1-4; TRBD1 aligns across 7 bases. The CDR3 consists of 17 residues. Losses at the gene ends were 5 bases for V and 4 bases for J; bases not matched to a gene: 13. Germline V CDR1 and CDR2: PRHDT, FYEKMQ (reference sequence). CDR3 in DNA: TGTGCCAGCAGCGGCGGGACAGATCTAGACCATAATGAAAAACTGTTTTTT. Its protein is CASSGGTDLDHNEKLFF.